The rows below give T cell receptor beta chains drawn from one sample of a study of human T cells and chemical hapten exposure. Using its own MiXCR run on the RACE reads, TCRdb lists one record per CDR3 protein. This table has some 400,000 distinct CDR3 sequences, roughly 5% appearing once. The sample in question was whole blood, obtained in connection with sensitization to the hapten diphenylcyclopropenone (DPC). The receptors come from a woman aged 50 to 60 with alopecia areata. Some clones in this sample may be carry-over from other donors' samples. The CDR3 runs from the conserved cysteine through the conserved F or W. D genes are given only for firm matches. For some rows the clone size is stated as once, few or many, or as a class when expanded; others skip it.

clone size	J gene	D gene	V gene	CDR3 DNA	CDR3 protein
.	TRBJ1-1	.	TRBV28	TGTGCCAGCAGTTCCAACTGGCCTGAAGCTTTCTTT	CASSSNWPEAFF
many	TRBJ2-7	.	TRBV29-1	TGCAGCGTGTACGACAGCTCCTACGAGCAGTACTTC	CSVYDSSYEQYF
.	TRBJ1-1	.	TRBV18	TGTGCCAGCTCAGCCTCGGTGGGCACTGAAGCTTTCTTT	CASSASVGTEAFF
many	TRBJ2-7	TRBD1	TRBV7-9	TGTGCCAGCAGCCGGGGACAGGGTTCCGAGCAGTACTTC	CASSRGQGSEQYF
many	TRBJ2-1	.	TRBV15	TGTGCCACCAGCGGGGGGCTTGGGACCACCTTCTTCGGTGAGCAGTTCTTC	CATSGGLGTTFFGEQFF
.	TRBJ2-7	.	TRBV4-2	TGTGCCAGCAGCCAAGAGGGATCCTACGAGCAGTACTTC	CASSQEGSYEQYF
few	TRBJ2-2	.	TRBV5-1	TGCGCCAGCAGCTTGGGGCCGACCACCGGGGAGCTGTTTTTT	CASSLGPTTGELFF
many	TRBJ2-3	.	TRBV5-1	TGCGCCAGCAGACGGACAGTTCAAGATACGCAGTATTTT	CASRRTVQDTQYF
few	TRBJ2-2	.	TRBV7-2	TGTGCCAGCAGCTTGCTAGGGGTAATAAACACCGGGGAGCTGTTTTTT	CASSLLGVINTGELFF
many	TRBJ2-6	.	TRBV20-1	TGCAGTGCTAGTCGACAGACTGGGGCCAACGTCCTGACTTTC	CSASRQTGANVLTF
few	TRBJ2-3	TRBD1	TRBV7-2	TGTGCCAGCAGCTTCGTCACAGGGGGAGATACGCAGTATTTT	CASSFVTGGDTQYF
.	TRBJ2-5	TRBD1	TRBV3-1	TGTGCCAGCAGCCACGCGACAGGGGCAGAGACCCAGTACTTC	CASSHATGAETQYF
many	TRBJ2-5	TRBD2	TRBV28	TGTGCCAGCACCCGCTTTCCCAGCGGGAGGATAGAGACCCAGTACTTC	CASTRFPSGRIETQYF
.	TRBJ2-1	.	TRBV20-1	TGCAGTGCTAGAGGAGGGCCGACTAGTCGCAATGAGCAGTTCTTC	CSARGGPTSRNEQFF
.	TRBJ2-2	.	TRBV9	TGTGCCAGCAGCGTATGGGGGGCCGGGGAGCTGTTTTTT	CASSVWGAGELFF
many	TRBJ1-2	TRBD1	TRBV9	TGTGCCAGCAGTGCAGGGGGCACTAACTATGGCTACACCTTC	CASSAGGTNYGYTF
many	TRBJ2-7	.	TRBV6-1	TGTGCCAGCAGTGAAGCTTTCGGAAACCACGAGCAGTACTTC	CASSEAFGNHEQYF
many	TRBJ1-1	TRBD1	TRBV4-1	TGCGCCAGCAGCCAAGTACAGGGGGCGACTGAAGCTTTCTTT	CASSQVQGATEAFF
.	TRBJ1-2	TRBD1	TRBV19	TGTGCCGCCTCGACAGGGGGCGCGGATGGCTACACCTTC	CAASTGGADGYTF
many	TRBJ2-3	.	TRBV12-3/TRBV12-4	TGTGCCAGCAGCCTGATTTCCACAGATACGCAGTATTTT	CASSLISTDTQYF
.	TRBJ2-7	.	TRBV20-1	TGCAGTGCTAGAGAGTCGAGGGACATCCACTACGAGCAGTACTTC	CSARESRDIHYEQYF
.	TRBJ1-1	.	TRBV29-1	TGCAGCGCTACGAGAGGACAGAACACTGAAGCTTTCTTT	CSATRGQNTEAFF
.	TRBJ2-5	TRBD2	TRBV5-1	TGCGCCAGCAGCTTGGAGGCTAGCGGGGCGATCCAAGAGACCCAGTACTTC	CASSLEASGAIQETQYF
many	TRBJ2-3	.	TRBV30	TGTGCCTGGCTCCCCCCGGGGGGCGAGGGAACAGATACGCAGTATTTT	CAWLPPGGEGTDTQYF
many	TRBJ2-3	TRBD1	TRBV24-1	TGTGCCACGGGACAGGGGGCAACAGATACGCAGTATTTT	CATGQGATDTQYF
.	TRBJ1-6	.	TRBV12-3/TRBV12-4	TGTGCCAGCACAGGGAACAATTCACCCCTCCACTTT	CASTGNNSPLHF
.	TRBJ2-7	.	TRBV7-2	TGTGCCAGCAGCCCCCGCGGGGTAGCTGGCGAGCAGTACTTC	CASSPRGVAGEQYF
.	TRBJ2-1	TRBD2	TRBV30	TGTGCCTGGAGACGGACTAGCGGGCCTTACAATGAGCAGTTCTTC	CAWRRTSGPYNEQFF
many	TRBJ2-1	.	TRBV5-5	TGTGCCAGCAGCTTGGTAGTACTATACAATGAGCAGTTCTTC	CASSLVVLYNEQFF
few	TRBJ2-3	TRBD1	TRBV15	TGTGCCACCAGCAGAGATGTGGGACAGGGAAGCACAGATACGCAGTATTTT	CATSRDVGQGSTDTQYF
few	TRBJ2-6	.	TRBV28	TGTGCCAGCAGCCCCCCAGTCTCTGGGGCCAACGTCCTGACTTTC	CASSPPVSGANVLTF
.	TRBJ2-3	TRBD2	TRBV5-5	TGTGCCAGCAGCTTGAGACTAGCGCGTACAGATACGCAGTATTTT	CASSLRLARTDTQYF
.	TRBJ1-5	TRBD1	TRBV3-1	TGTGCCAGCAGCTCCGGACAGGGGATCTATAGCAATCAGCCCCAGCATTTT	CASSSGQGIYSNQPQHF
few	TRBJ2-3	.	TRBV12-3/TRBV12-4	TGTGCCAGCAGTCCCCTAGGGTTCACAGATACGCAGTATTTT	CASSPLGFTDTQYF
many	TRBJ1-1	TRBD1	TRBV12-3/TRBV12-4	TGTGCCAGCAGCCAAACGGGACAGGCGAACACTGAAGCTTTCTTT	CASSQTGQANTEAFF
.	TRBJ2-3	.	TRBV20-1	TGCAGTGCTCCCAAAATTTCTAGCACAGATACGCAGTATTTT	CSAPKISSTDTQYF
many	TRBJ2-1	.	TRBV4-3	TGCGCCAGCAGCCAAGGGGCGTTAGGGGGTGAGCAGTTCTTC	CASSQGALGGEQFF
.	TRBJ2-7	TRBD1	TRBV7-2	TGTGCCAGCAGCCTTAGTCTGACCGACAGGGCCTACTCCTACGAGCAGTACTTC	CASSLSLTDRAYSYEQYF
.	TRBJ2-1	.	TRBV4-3	TGCGCCAGCAGCCAAGATAAGGGGGGAGGGCCGATGAATGAGCAGTTCTTC	CASSQDKGGGPMNEQFF
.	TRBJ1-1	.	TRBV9	TGTGCCAGCAGCGTTTTCCCGCCCTGCTACATGAACACTGAAGCTTTCTTT	CASSVFPPCYMNTEAFF
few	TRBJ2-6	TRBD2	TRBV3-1	TGTGCCAGCAGCCAAGAATCCGGGAGGGGGGCCAACGTCCTGACTTTC	CASSQESGRGANVLTF
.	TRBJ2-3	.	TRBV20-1	TGCAGTGCTAGTCCTAGTATGGAGTCAGATACGCAGTATTTT	CSASPSMESDTQYF
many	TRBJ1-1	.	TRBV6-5	TGTGCCAGCAGCGACGCCAGGGGGAACACTGAAGCTTTCTTT	CASSDARGNTEAFF
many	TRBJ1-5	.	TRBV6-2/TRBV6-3	TGTGCCAGCACCCCCTGGGAGGGCAATCAGCCCCAGCATTTT	CASTPWEGNQPQHF
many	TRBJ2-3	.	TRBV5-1	TGTGCCAGCAGCTTCGAGGGCACAGATACGCAGTATTTT	CASSFEGTDTQYF
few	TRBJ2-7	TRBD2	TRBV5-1	TGCGCCAGCAGCCTAGCGGGAGGGGGAGGCGAGCAGTACTTC	CASSLAGGGGEQYF
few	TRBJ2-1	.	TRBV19	TGTGCCAGTAGTCGCTCCGGCAGGGCCCCGTGGAATGAGCAGTTCTTC	CASSRSGRAPWNEQFF
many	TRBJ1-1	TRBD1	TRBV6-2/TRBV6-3	TGTGCCAGCAGTCACGACAGGGGACCTGAAGCTTTCTTT	CASSHDRGPEAFF
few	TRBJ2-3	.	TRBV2	TGTGCCAGCAGGGGCGACGCAGATACGCAGTATTTT	CASRGDADTQYF
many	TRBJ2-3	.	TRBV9	TGCGCCAGCAGTGTGGGCACAGATACGCAGTATTTT	CASSVGTDTQYF
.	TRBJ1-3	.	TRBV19	TGTGCCAGTGCTCCGGGGGGAACGGCTGGAAACACCATATATTTT	CASAPGGTAGNTIYF
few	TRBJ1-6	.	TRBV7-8	TGTGCCAGCAGCTTAGAACGAGTTTATAATTCACCCCTCCACTTT	CASSLERVYNSPLHF
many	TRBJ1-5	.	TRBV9	TGTGCCAGCAGCTTTGGACCCTCGAGAGCTCAGCCCCAGCATTTT	CASSFGPSRAQPQHF